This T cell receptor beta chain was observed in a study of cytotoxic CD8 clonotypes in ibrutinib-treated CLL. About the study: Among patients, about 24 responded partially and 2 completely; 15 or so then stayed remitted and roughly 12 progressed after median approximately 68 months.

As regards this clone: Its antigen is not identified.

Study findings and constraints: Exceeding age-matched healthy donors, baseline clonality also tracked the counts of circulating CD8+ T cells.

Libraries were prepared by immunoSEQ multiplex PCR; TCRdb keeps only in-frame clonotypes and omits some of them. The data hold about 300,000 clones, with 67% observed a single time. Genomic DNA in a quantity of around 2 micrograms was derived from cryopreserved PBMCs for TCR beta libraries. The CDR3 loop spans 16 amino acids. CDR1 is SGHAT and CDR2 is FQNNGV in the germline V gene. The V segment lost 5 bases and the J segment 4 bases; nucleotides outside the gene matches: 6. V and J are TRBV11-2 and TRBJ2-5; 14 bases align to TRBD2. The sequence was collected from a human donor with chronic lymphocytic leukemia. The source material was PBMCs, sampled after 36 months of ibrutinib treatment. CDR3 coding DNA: TGTGCCAGCAGCCCCCTCGGACTAGCGGGAGGAGAGACCCAGTACTTC. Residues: CASSPLGLAGGETQYF.